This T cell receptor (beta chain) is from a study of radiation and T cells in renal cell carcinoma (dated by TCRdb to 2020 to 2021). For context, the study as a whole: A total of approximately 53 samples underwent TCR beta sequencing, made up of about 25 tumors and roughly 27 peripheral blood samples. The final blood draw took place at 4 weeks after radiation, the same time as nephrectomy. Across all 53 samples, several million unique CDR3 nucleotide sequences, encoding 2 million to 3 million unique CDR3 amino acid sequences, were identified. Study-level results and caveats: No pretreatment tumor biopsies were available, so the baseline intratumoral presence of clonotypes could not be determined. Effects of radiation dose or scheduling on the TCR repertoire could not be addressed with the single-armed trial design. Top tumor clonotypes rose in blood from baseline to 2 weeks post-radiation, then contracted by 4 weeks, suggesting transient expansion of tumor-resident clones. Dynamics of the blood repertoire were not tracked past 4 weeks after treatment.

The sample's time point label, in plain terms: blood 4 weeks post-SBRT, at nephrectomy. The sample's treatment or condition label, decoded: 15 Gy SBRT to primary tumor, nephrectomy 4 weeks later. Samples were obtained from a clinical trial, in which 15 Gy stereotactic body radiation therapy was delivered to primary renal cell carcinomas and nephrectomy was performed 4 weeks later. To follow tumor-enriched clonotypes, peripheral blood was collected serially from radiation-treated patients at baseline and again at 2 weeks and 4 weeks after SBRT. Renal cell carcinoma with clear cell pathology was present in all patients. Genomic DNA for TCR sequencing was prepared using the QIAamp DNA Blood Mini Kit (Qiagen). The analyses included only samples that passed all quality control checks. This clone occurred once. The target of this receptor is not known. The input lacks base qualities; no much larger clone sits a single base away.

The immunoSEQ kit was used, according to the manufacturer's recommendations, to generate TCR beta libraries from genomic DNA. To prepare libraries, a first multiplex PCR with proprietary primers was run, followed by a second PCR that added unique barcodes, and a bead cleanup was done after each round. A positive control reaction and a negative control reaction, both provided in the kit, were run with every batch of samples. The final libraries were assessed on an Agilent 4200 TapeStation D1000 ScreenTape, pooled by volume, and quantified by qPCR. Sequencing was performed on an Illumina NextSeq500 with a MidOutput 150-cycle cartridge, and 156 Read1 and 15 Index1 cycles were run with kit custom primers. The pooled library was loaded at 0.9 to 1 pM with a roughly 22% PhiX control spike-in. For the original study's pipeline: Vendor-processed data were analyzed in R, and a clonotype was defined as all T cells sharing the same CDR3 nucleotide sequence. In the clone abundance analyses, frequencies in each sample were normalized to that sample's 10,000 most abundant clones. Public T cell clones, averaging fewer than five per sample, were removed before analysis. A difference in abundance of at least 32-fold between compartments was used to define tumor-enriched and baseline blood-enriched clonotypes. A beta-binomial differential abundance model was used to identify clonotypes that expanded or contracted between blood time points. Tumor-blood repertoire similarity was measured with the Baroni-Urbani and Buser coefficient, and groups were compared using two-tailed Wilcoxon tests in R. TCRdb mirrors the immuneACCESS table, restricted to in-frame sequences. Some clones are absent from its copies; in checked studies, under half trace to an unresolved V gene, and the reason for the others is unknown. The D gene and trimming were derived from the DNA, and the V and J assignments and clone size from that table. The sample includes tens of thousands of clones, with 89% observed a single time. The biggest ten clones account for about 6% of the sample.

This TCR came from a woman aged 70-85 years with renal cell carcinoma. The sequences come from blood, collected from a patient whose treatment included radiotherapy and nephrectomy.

The CDR3 in this case is CASSYGTGRRQPQHF. The nucleotide sequence is given as TGTGCCAGCAGTTACGGGACAGGGCGACGACAGCCCCAGCATTTT. This sequence uses TRBV28 and TRBJ1-5; 9 bases in the middle match TRBD1. The CDR3 spans 15 residues, from the cysteine through the phenylalanine. The CDR3 DNA has 45 bases and is translated from base 1. The junction shows trimming of 4 bases on V and 7 bases on J, and the gene matches do not reach 8 bases of it. CDR1 MDHEN and CDR2 SYDVKM are derived from the germline V gene.